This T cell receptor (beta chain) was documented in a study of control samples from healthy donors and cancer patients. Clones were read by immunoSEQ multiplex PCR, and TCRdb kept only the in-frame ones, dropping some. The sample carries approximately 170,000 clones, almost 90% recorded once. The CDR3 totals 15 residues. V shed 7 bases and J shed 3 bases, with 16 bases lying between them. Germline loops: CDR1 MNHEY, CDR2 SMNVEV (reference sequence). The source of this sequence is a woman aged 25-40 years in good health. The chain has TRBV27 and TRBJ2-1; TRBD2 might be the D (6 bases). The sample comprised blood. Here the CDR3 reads CASTYEGGRYNEQFF. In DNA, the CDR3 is TGTGCCAGCACATACGAAGGAGGGCGCTACAATGAGCAGTTCTTC.